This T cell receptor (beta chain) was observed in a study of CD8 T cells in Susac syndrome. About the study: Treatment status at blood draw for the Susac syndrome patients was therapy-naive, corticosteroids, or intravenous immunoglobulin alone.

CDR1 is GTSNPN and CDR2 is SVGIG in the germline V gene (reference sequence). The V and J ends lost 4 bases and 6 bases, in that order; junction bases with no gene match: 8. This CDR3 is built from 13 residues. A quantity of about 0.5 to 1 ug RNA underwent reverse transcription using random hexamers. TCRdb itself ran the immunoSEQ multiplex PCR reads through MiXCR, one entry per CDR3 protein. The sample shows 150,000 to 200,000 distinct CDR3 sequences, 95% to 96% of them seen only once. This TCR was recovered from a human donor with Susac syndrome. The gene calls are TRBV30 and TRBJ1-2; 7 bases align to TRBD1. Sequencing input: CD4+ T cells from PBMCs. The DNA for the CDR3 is TGTGCCTGGAACTCAGGGGGGCTGCATGGCTACACCTTC. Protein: CAWNSGGLHGYTF.